This TCR beta chain was observed in a study of T cell responses to AZD1222 COVID-19 vaccine. Regarding the study as a whole: No day 14 peak samples; only post-peak repertoires were characterized. Dominant CD4 TCR responses targeted spike regions 160-218 and 743-854. Vaccination with two AZD1222 doses was followed by a rise in Spike-specific TCR breadth and depth. White British donors predominated, females outnumbered males, and clonal diversity was possibly underestimated.

On this clone itself: Its target is not known.

Data came from immunoSEQ multiplex PCR; TCRdb stores just in-frame clones and leaves some out. Of 65,000 to 75,000 clones in the sample, about 88% were seen once. This CDR3 comprises 11 residues. Germline assignment: CDR1 MNHEY and CDR2 SMNVEV (reference sequence). Deletions cut 5 bases from V and 0 bases from J, with 2 bases between. The sequence came from an adult who received the MenACWY meningococcal vaccine as a control. The material sequenced was peripheral blood, taken 28 days after the second dose of the MenACWY control vaccine. The rearrangement joins TRBV27 to TRBJ2-7, with unresolved D. The CDR3 coding sequence is TGTGCCAGCAGTGGCTCCTACGAGCAGTACTTC. This sequence encodes CASSGSYEQYF.